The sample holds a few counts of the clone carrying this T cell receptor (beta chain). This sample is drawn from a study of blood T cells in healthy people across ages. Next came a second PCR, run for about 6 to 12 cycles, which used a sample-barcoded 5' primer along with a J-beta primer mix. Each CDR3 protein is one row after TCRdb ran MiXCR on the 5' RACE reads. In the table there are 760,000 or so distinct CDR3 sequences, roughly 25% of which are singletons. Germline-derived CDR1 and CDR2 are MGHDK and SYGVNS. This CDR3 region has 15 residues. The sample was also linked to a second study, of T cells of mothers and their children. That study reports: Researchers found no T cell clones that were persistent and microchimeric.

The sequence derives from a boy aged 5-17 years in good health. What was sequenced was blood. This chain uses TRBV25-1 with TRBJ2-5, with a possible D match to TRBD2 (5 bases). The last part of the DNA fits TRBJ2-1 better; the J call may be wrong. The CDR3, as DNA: TGTGCCAGCAGTGAGTCATTGAGGGAGACGGATGAGCAGTTCTTC. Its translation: CASSESLRETDEQFF.